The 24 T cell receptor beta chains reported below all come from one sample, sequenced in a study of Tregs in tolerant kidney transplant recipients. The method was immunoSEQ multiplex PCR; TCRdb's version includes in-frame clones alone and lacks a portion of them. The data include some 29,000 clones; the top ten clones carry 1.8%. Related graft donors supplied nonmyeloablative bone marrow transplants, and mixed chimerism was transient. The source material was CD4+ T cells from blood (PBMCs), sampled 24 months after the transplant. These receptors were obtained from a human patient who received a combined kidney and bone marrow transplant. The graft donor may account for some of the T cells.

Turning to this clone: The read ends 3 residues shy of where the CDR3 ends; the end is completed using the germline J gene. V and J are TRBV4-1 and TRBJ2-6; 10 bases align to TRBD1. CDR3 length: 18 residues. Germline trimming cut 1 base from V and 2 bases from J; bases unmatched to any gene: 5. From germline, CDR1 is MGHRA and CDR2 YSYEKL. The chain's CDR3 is CASSQAGTGATGANVLTF. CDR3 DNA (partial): TGCGCCAGCAGCCAAGCTGGGACAGGGGCAACTGGGGCCAACGTC.

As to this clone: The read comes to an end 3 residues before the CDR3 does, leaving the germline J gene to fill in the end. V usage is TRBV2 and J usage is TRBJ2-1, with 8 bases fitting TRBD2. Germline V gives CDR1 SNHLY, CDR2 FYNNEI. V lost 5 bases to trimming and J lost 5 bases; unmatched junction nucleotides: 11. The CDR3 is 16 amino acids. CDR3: CASSSVTSGPHNEQFF. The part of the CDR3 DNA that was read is TGTGCCAGCAGTTCCGTTACTAGCGGCCCCCACAATGAG. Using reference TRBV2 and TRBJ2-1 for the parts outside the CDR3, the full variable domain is EPEVTQTPSHQVTQMGQEVILRCVPISNHLYFYWYRQILGQKVEFLVSFYNNEISEKSEIFDDQFSVERPDGSNFTLKIRSTKLEDSAMYFCASSSVTSGPHNEQFFGPGTRLTVL.

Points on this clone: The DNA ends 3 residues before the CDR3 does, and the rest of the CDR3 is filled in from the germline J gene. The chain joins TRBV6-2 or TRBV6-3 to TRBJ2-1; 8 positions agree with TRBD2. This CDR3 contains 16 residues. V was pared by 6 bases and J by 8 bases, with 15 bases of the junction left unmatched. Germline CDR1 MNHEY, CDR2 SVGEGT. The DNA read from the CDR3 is TGTGCCAGCAGACTTAGGACCAGCGGGAGTCTATATGAG. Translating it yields CASRLRTSGSLYE. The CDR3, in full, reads CASRLRTSGSLYEQFF.

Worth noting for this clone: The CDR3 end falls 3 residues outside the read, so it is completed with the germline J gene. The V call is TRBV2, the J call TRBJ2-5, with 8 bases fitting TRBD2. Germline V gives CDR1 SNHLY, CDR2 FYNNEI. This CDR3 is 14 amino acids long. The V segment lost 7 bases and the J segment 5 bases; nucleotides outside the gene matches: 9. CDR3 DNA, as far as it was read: TGTGCCAGCAATCGATTAGCGGGAATCGAGACC. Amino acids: CASNRLAGIET. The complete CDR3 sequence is CASNRLAGIETQYF.

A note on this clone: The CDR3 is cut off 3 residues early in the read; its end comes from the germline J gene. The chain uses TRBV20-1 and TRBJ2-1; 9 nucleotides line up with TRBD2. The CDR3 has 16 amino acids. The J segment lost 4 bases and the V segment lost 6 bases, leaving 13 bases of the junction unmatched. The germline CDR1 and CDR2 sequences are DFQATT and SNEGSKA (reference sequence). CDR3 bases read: TGCAGTGCACCTGACCGTAAGCGGGAGGTGTACAATGAG. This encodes CSAPDRKREVYNE. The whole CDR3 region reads CSAPDRKREVYNEQFF.

The DNA read from the CDR3 is TGTGCCAGCAGCTCCTCCGGGACAGGCTCCTACGAG. Translated, it gives CASSSSGTGSYE. The whole CDR3 reads CASSSSGTGSYEQYF. The V and J genes are TRBV7-9 and TRBJ2-7; 8 nucleotides match TRBD1. From the germline J gene comes the end of the CDR3, since the read stops 3 residues before it. Germline assignment: CDR1 SEHNR and CDR2 FQNEAQ (reference sequence). The V segment lost 4 bases and the J segment 0 bases; nucleotides outside the gene matches: 5. CDR3 size: 15 residues. Using reference TRBV7-9 and TRBJ2-7 for the parts outside the CDR3, the full variable domain is DTGVSQNPRHKITKRGQNVTFRCDPISEHNRLYWYRQTLGQGPEFLTYFQNEAQLEKSRLLSDRFSAERPKGSFSTLEIQRTEQGDSAMYLCASSSSGTGSYEQYFGPGTRLTVT.

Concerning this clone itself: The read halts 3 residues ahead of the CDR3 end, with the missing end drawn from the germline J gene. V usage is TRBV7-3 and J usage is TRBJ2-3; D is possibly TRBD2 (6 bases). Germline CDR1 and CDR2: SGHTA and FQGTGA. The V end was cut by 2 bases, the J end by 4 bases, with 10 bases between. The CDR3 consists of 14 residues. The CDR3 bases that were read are TGTGCCAGCAGCTTAGCGGGGTGGGCAGATACG. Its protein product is CASSLAGWADT. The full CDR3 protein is CASSLAGWADTQYF.

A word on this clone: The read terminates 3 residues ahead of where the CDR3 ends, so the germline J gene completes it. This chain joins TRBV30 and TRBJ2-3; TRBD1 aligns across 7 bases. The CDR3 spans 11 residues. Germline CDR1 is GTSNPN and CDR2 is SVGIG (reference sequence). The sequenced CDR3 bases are TGTGCCTGGAGTTATAGGGGGCCG. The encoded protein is CAWSYRGP. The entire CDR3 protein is CAWSYRGPQYF.

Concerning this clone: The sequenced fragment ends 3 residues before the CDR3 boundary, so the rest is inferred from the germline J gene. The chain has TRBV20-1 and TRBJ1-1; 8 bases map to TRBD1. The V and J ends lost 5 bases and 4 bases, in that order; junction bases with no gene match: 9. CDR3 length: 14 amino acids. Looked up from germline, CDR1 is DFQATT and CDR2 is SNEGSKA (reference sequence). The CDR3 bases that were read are TGCAGTGCTGGCCCCCGACAGGGGACCACTGAA. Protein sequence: CSAGPRQGTTE. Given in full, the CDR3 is CSAGPRQGTTEAFF.

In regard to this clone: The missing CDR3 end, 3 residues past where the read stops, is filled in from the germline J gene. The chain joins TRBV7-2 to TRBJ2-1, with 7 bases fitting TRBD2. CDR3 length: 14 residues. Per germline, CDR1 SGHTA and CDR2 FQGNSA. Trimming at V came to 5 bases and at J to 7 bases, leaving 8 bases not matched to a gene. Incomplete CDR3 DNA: TGTGCCAGCAGCCCCTGGACTAGGGATAATGAG. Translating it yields CASSPWTRDNE. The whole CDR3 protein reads CASSPWTRDNEQFF.

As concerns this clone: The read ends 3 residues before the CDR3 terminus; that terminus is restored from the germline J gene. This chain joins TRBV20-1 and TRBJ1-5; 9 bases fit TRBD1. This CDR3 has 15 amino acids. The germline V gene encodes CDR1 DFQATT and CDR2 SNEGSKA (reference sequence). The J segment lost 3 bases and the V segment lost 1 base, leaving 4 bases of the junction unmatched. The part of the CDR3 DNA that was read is TGCAGTGCTAGAGGGACAGGGGAATACAATCAGCCC. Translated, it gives CSARGTGEYNQP. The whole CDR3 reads CSARGTGEYNQPQHF.

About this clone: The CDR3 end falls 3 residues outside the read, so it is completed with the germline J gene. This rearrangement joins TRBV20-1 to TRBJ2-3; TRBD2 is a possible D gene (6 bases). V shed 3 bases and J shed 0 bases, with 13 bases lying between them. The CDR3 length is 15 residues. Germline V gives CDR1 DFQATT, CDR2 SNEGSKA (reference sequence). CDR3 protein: CSASSYAGSTDTQYF. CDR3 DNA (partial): TGCAGTGCTAGTTCATATGCGGGAAGCACAGATACG.

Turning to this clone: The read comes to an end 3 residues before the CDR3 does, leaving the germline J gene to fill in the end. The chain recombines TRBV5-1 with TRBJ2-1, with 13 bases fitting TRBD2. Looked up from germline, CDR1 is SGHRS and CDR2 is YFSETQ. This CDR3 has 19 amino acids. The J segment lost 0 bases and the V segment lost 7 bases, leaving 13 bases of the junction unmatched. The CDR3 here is CASAGGGTSGASSYNEQFF. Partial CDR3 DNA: TGCGCCAGCGCGGGAGGCGGGACTAGCGGGGCAAGCTCCTACAATGAG.

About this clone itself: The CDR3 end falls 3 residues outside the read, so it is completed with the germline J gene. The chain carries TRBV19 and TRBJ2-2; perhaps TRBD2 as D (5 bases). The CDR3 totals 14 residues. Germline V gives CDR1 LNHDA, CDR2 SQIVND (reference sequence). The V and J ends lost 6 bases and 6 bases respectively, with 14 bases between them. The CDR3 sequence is CASSRNELAGELFF. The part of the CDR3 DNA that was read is TGTGCCAGTAGCCGGAACGAACTAGCCGGGGAG.

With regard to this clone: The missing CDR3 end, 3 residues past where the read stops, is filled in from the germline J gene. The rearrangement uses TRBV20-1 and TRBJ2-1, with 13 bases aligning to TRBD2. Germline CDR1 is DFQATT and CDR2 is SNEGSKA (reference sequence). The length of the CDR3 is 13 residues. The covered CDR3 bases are TGCAGGCCGGGACTAGCGGGATACAATGAG. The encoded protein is CRPGLAGYNE. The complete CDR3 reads CRPGLAGYNEQFF.

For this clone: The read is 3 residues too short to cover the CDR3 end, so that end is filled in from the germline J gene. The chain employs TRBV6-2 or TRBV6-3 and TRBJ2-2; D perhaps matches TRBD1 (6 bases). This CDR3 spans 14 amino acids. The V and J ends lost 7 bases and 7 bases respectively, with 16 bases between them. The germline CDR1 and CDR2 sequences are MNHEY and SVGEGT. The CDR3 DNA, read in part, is TGTGCCAGCACCCACCCAGGGGTGAACGGGGAG. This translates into CASTHPGVNGE. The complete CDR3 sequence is CASTHPGVNGELFF.

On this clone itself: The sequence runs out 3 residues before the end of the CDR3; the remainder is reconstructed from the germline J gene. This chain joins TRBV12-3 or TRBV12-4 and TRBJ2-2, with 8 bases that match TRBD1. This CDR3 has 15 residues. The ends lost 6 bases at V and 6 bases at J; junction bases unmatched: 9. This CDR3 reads CASSRKDRVAGELFF. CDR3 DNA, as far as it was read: TGTGCCAGCAGCCGAAAGGACAGGGTTGCCGGGGAG.

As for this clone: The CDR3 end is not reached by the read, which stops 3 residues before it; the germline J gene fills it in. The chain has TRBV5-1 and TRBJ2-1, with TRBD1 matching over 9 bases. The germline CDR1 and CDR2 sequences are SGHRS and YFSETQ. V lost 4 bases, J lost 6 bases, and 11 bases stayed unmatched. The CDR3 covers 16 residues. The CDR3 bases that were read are TGCGCCAGCAGCCCTACCGGGGACAGGGTGTCCAATGAG. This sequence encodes CASSPTGDRVSNE. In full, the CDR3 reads CASSPTGDRVSNEQFF.

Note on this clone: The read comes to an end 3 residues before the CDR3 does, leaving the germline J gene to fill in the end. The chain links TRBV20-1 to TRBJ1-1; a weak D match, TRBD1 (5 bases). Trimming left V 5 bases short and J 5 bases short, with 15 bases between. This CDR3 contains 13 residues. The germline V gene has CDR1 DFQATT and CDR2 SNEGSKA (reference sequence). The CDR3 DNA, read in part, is TGCAGTGCTCCCCCGGAGGGGTGGACTGAA. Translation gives CSAPPEGWTE. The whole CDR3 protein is CSAPPEGWTEAFF.

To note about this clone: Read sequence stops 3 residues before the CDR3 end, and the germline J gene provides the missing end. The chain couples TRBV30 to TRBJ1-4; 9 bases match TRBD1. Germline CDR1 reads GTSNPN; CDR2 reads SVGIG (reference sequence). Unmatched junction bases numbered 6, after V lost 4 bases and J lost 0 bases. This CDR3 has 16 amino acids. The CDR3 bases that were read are TGTGCCTGGACACAGGGGGCCCTTGCAACTAATGAAAAA. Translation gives CAWTQGALATNEK. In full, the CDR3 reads CAWTQGALATNEKLFF.

The part of the CDR3 DNA that was read is TGCAGTGCTAGAGTCCCGACTAGCGGGAGCTGG. This translates into CSARVPTSGSW. The CDR3, in full, reads CSARVPTSGSWIYF. The chain combines TRBV20-1 with TRBJ1-3, with D unresolved. The CDR3 goes on 3 residues after the read ends, and that part is filled in from the germline J gene. The CDR3 sequence is 14 residues long. The germline CDR1 and CDR2 sequences are DFQATT and SNEGSKA (reference sequence).

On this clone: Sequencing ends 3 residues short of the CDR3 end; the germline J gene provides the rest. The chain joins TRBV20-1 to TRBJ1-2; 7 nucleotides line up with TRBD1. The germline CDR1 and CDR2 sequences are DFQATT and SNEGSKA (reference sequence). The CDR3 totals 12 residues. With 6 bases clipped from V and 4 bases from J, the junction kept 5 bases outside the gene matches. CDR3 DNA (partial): TGCAGTGCCATGACAGGGACCTATGGC. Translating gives CSAMTGTYG. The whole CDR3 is CSAMTGTYGYTF.

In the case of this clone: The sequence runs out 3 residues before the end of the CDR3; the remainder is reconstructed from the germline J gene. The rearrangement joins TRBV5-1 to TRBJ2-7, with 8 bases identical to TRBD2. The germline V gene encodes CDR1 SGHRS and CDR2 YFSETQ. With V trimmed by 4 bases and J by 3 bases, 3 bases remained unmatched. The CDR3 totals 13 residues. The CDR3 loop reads CASSTGGGYEQYF. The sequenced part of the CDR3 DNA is TGCGCCAGCAGCACGGGGGGGGGCTACGAG.

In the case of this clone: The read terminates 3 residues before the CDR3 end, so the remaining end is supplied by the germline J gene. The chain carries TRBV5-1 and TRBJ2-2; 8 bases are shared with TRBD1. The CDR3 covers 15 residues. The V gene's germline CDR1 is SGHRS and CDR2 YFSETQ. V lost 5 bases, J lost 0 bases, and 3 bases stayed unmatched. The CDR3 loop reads CASSVDRANTGELFF. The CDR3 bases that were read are TGCGCCAGCAGTGTGGACAGGGCGAACACCGGGGAG.